This TCR beta chain is drawn from a study of T cell responses to AZD1222 COVID-19 vaccine. Profiling relied on immunoSEQ multiplex PCR, and the TCRdb table lists in-frame clones only, not all of them. Of 150,000 to 200,000 clones in the sample, over 90% were seen once. Germline V lookup: CDR1 LGHDT, CDR2 YNNKEL (reference sequence). This CDR3 is 15 amino acids long. The J segment lost 9 bases and the V segment lost 1 base, leaving 2 bases of the junction unmatched. This receptor was taken from an adult in good health. The chain uses TRBV3-1 (or the pseudogene TRBV3-2) and TRBJ1-6; 11 nucleotides align to TRBD1. The sample in question was peripheral blood, obtained on day 0 of AZD1222 vaccination. CDR3 region: CASSQVGTGGSPLHF. The CDR3 coding sequence is TGTGCCAGCAGCCAAGTTGGGACAGGGGGTTCACCCCTCCACTTT.